The T cell receptor (beta chain) described here comes from a study of identical twins (dated by TCRdb to between 2015 and 2016). Concerning the study at large: To test whether fetal clonotypes persist, this study deep-sequenced TCR alpha and beta repertoires from monozygotic twins, from unrelated adults of various ages, and from cord blood. To rule out contamination, the twin experiments were replicated at different times with different library preparation protocols. Overall study outcomes, separate from this receptor: Because the same donors could not be followed over many years, conclusions were based on cross-sectional statistical analysis. Compared with coincidental sharing between unrelated individuals, an excess of low generation-probability sequences was observed among out-of-frame TCR alpha sequences shared between twins. Abundant cord blood beta clonotypes had fewer insertions, young adult naive repertoires showed a similar but weaker trend, and memory repertoires showed no such trend. Invariant T cells such as MAIT and iNKT could partly confound zero-insertion analyses, although diverse VJ usage argued against such confounding for most clonotypes. In monozygotic twins, out-of-frame TCR alpha sharing was systematically underestimated by recombination models, although the models agreed with sharing between unrelated individuals. Excess twin sharing in beta out-of-frame sequences was weaker because fewer shared sequences lowered the signal-to-noise ratio.

There are a few counts of this clonotype. Its antigen is still unknown. Within one base of it there is no much larger clone, and no base qualities were kept. The germline V gene (reference sequence) gives CDR1 as DFQATT and CDR2 as SNEGSKA. Trimming leaves V shorter by 1 base and J shorter by 3 bases, with the junction holding 8 bases beyond the gene matches. The CDR3, from cysteine to phenylalanine, totals 16 residues. The kept DNA is CDR3 alone, 48 bases in frame from the first base. All donors were healthy Caucasians. Three pairs of female monozygotic twins, all aged about 18 to 30 years, made up the twin cohort. Using Miltenyi CD45RO+ enrichment and human naive T-cell isolation kits, memory (CD45RO+) and naive T cells were isolated from PBMC. The library was produced with 5' RACE. The sequencer listed for this sample is Illumina HiSeq 2000. A universal primer binding site was introduced by template switching, and a unique molecular identifier was present in the final cDNA, enabling accurate counting of TCR cDNA molecules. Specific primers in the conserved constant-segment region were used to synthesize first-strand cDNA for the TCR alpha and beta chains. To control for contamination, every cDNA library carried two barcodes: a SMART-Mk sample barcode plus Illumina barcodes. TruSeq adapter sequences along with Illumina sample barcodes were introduced in two successive PCR steps. TCR alpha and beta cDNA libraries were sequenced on the Illumina HiSeq platform with custom primers. The paper's data handling went like this. MiGEC was used to process raw reads and extract unique molecular identifiers, and MiXCR was used to find CDR3 positions. Recombination models were inferred per individual with the repgenHMM and IGoR tools using an EM algorithm. The tcR package in R was used for shared clonotype analysis, with sharing normalized by the product of cloneset sizes. To study raw recombination free of thymic and clonal selection effects, out-of-frame nonproductive sequences were analyzed. In-frame beta chains were kept once TCRdb had trimmed the public reads at Q25 with fastp and called clones with MiXCR. Under each unique CDR3 protein, matching rows form one entry showing the most common genes and DNA. The V and J calls follow TCRdb's processing rather than the paper's. This sample has some 250,000 distinct CDR3 sequences in its table, and 10% to 15% of those were observed once. Around 4% of the sample belongs to the ten largest clones.

This sample also appeared in a second study, on yellow fever vaccine responses in identical twins. Per that second paper: The T cell response to vaccination in identical twins was reported by the authors to appear partly convergent and partly personalized. The study precisely tracked vaccine-responding T cell clones in identical twins.

The clonotype comes from a woman aged 18-30 years in good health. The sample was memory (CD45RO+) T cells sorted from blood. The sample's cell subset or site, from its label and the paper: CD45RO+ enriched T cells. Recombination connected TRBV20-1 to TRBJ2-3; the central 9 bases match TRBD2. The bases are TGCAGTGCTAGAGGTCTGGCGGGGGGGTCTACAGATACGCAGTATTTT. Its protein reads: CSARGLAGGSTDTQYF.